This T cell receptor (beta chain) was recovered during a study of blood T cell repertoires in COVID-19. Study summary: Samples of COVID-19 (acute and convalescent) were obtained from the United States, Italy and Spain.

In the authors' workflow: Reference gene primer amplification gave estimated nucleated cell counts. Data came from immunoSEQ multiplex PCR; TCRdb stores just in-frame clones and leaves some out. V, J and clone size reflect that table, while D and trimming were determined from the DNA. The data show about 200,000 clones, approximately 86% seen once. The CDR3 has 15 residues. Germline V gene lookup returns CDR1 SGDLS and CDR2 YYNGEE. The J segment lost 3 bases and the V segment lost 1 base, leaving 4 bases of the junction unmatched. Material: peripheral blood. The clonotype was recovered from a man aged 55 to 70 with COVID-19, enrolled during active disease. The chain has TRBV9 and TRBJ2-5, with 9 bases identical to TRBD1. CDR3 sequence: CASSVMGQGKETQYF. CDR3 coding DNA: TGTGCCAGCAGCGTAATGGGACAGGGAAAAGAGACCCAGTACTTC.